The T cell receptor (beta chain) described here comes from a study of T cell clones after liver transplantation. On the study more broadly: Samples came from ITN030ST, which attempted immunosuppression withdrawal within 2 years of liver transplantation. Three of the eight recipients were HCV-positive; the rest had non-autoimmune, non-viral transplant indications.

The ends were cut back, 4 bases at V and 5 bases at J, with 12 bases in the middle. This CDR3 is built from 14 residues. CDR1 and CDR2 from the germline V gene are SGHVS and FQNEAQ. This clone occurred a few times. Its specificity is unknown. The assay was immunoSEQ multiplex PCR, and TCRdb's table has in-frame clones only and misses some. The table records roughly 55,000 clones, roughly 74% of them present only once. Study-wide findings and caveats: Graft donor-reactive T cells may have migrated into the graft rather than being deleted.

The material was CD4+ T cells from blood, obtained around 52 months after liver transplant. The chain has TRBV7-8 and TRBJ2-1; D is uncertain. The sequence derives from a human patient who received a liver transplant. Some T cells may originate from the graft donor. CDR3 amino acids: CASSWHINDNEQFF. CDR3 sequence (DNA): TGTGCCAGCAGCTGGCACATTAATGACAATGAGCAGTTCTTC.